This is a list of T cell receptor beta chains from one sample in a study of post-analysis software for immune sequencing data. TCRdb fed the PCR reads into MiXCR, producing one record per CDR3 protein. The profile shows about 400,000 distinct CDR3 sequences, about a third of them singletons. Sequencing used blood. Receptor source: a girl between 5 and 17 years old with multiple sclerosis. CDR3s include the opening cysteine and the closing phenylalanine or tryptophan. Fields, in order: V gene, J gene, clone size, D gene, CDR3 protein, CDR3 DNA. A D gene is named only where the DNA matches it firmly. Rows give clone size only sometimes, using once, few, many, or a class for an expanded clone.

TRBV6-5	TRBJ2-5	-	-	CASSYRAGQETQYF	TGTGCCAGCAGTTACCGGGCAGGTCAAGAGACCCAGTACTTC
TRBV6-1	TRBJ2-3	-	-	CASTHRGGLRDTQYF	TGTGCCAGCACCCATCGAGGGGGGCTAAGGGATACGCAGTATTTT
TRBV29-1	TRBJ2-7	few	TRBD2	CSVETSGFYEQYF	TGCAGCGTTGAAACTAGCGGGTTTTACGAGCAGTACTTC
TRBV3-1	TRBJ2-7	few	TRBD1	CASSQGDRGWYEQYF	TGTGCCAGCAGCCAAGGAGACAGGGGGTGGTACGAGCAGTACTTC
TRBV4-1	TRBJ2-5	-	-	CASSQEGRGPEQYF	TGCGCCAGCAGCCAAGAAGGTCGCGGGCCAGAGCAGTACTTC
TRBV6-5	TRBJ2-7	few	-	CASSYQGIPYEQYF	TGTGCCAGCAGTTACCAAGGGATACCCTACGAGCAGTACTTC
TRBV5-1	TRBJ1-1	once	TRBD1	CASSPDRVTEAFF	TGCGCCAGCAGCCCGGACAGGGTCACTGAAGCTTTCTTT
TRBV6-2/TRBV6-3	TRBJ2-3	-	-	CASNYDRPYTQYF	TGTGCCAGCAACTATGACAGGCCCTATACGCAGTATTTT
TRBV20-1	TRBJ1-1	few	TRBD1	CSAGTGAHPEAFF	TGCAGTGCTGGGACAGGCGCCCACCCTGAAGCTTTCTTT
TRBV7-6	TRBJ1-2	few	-	CASSPTPGNYGYTF	TGTGCCAGCAGCCCAACGCCGGGGAACTATGGCTACACCTTC
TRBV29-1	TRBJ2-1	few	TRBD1	CSARGSSDNEQFF	TGCAGCGCCAGGGGGAGTAGTGACAATGAGCAGTTCTTC
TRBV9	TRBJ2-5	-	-	CASSSGEFQEAQYF	TGTGCCAGCAGCTCAGGGGAGTTCCAAGAGGCCCAGTACTTC
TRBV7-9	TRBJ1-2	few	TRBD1	CASSSGSGTGSGYTF	TGTGCCAGCAGCTCGGGTTCTGGGACAGGGTCTGGCTACACCTTC
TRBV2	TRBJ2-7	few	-	CASSWTTGFLGEQYF	TGTGCCAGCAGCTGGACCACAGGGTTTCTCGGCGAGCAGTACTTC
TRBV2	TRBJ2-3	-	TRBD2	CASSEDPEERGGTDTQYF	TGTGCCAGCAGTGAAGATCCCGAAGAGCGGGGGGGCACAGATACGCAGTATTTT
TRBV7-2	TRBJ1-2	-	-	CASTKDKYGYTF	TGTGCCAGCACCAAAGACAAATATGGCTACACCTTC
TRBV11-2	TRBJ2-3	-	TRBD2	CASSSPGSGGFGTQYF	TGTGCCAGCAGCTCCCCGGGGAGCGGGGGGTTCGGTACGCAGTATTTT
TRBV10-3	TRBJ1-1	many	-	CAIKQGLMDTEAFF	TGTGCCATCAAGCAAGGGTTAATGGACACTGAAGCTTTCTTT
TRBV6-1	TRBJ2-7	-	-	CASRNYEQYF	TGTGCCAGCAGGAACTACGAGCAGTACTTC
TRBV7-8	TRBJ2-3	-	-	CASRGGVWASTDTQYF	TGTGCCAGCAGAGGGGGTGTGTGGGCTAGCACAGATACGCAGTATTTT
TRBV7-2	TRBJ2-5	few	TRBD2	CASSTPMWEGESETQYF	TGTGCCAGCAGCACCCCAATGTGGGAGGGAGAGTCGGAGACCCAGTACTTC
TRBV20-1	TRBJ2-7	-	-	CSARADTYEQYF	TGCAGTGCTAGGGCTGACACCTACGAGCAGTACTTC
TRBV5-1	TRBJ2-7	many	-	CASSLETYEQYF	TGTGCCAGCAGCTTAGAGACTTACGAGCAGTACTTC
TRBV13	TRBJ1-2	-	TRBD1	CASSPGQDGYGYTF	TGTGCCAGCAGCCCAGGACAGGACGGCTATGGCTACACCTTC
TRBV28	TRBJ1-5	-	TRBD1	CASSFAPPMDRSNQPQHF	TGTGCCAGCAGTTTTGCCCCTCCCATGGACAGGAGCAATCAGCCCCAGCATTTT
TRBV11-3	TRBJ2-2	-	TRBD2	CASSKRLAGGLGSGELFF	TGTGCCAGCAGCAAACGACTAGCGGGGGGGCTGGGTTCCGGGGAGCTGTTTTTT
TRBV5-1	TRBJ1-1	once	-	CASSLVGVASNTEAFF	TGCGCCAGCAGCTTGGTAGGGGTTGCCTCCAACACTGAAGCTTTCTTT
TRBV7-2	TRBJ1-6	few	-	CASVLQGNLHF	TGTGCCAGCGTCCTACAGGGTAACCTCCACTTT
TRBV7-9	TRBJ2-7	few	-	CASKGLTYEQYF	TGTGCCTCCAAGGGGCTTACCTACGAGCAGTACTTC
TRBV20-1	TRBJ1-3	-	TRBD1	CSVEGQDRNTIYF	TGCAGTGTTGAGGGACAGGACAGAAACACCATATATTTT
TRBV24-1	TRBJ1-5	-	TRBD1	CATSDGTGGGNQPQHF	TGTGCCACCAGTGATGGGACAGGGGGAGGCAATCAGCCCCAGCATTTT
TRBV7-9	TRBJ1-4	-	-	CASSSTQTTNEKLFF	TGTGCCAGCAGCTCTACACAGACAACTAATGAAAAACTGTTTTTT
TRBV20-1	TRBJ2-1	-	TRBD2	CSADSGTSVNEQFF	TGCAGTGCTGACTCCGGGACTAGTGTAAATGAGCAGTTCTTC
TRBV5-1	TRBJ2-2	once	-	CASSWGANTGELFF	TGCGCCAGCAGCTGGGGGGCGAACACCGGGGAGCTGTTTTTT
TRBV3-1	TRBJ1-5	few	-	CASSQGRNSNQPQHF	TGTGCCAGCAGCCAAGGGCGGAATAGCAATCAGCCCCAGCATTTT
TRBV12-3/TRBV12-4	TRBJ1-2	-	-	CASSFQHGYTF	TGTGCCAGCAGTTTTCAACATGGCTACACCTTC
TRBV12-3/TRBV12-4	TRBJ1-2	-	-	CASSTGNGGYTF	TGTGCCAGCAGTACCGGGAATGGGGGCTACACCTTC
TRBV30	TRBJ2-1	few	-	CAWSVRRRALYNEQFF	TGTGCCTGGAGTGTCCGCCGGCGAGCCCTCTACAATGAGCAGTTCTTC
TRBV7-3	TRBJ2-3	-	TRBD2	CASSPLGGGADTQYF	TGTGCCAGCAGCCCTTTGGGCGGGGGGGCGGATACGCAGTATTTT
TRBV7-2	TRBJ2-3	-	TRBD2	CVSSLALTSGGITDTQYF	TGTGTCAGCAGCTTAGCGCTTACTAGCGGGGGGATCACAGATACGCAGTATTTT
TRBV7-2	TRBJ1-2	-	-	CASSSQWGFRGYTF	TGTGCCAGCAGCTCCCAGTGGGGTTTCCGTGGCTACACCTTC
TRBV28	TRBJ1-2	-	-	CANSLGTYGYTF	TGTGCCAACAGTTTAGGCACTTATGGCTACACCTTC
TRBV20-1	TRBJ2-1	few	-	CSASPGDSYNEQFF	TGCAGTGCTAGTCCCGGGGACTCCTACAATGAGCAGTTCTTC
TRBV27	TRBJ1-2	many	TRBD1	CASSLEGAGGYTF	TGTGCCAGCAGTTTAGAGGGGGCAGGCGGCTACACCTTC
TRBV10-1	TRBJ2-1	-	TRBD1	CASSGRTGGKYNEQFF	TGCGCCAGCAGTGGTAGGACAGGGGGAAAATACAATGAGCAGTTCTTC
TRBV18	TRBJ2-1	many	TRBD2	CASSPLAGAYNEQFF	TGTGCCAGCTCACCGCTAGCGGGCGCCTACAATGAGCAGTTCTTC